These 4 T cell receptor beta chains were sequenced from one sample in a study of blood T cell repertoires in COVID-19. The data were produced by immunoSEQ multiplex PCR, yet TCRdb's version contains in-frame clones alone and is incomplete. The sample has some 26,000 clones; more than 65% are singletons. The sequenced material came from peripheral blood. Receptors were obtained from a man aged 50-59 years with active or convalescent COVID-19.

The gene calls are TRBV10-2 and TRBJ2-5; the D gene is possibly TRBD2 (6 bases). The CDR3 covers 13 residues. The V end was cut by 3 bases, the J end by 5 bases, with 10 bases between. Germline values: CDR1 WSHSY, CDR2 SAAADI. CDR3: CASSDGGWETQYF. DNA of the CDR3: TGCGCCAGCAGTGATGGGGGGTGGGAGACCCAGTACTTC.

The V gene is TRBV19, the J gene TRBJ1-1, with 8 nucleotides matching TRBD1. The CDR3 loop spans 16 amino acids. CDR1 is LNHDA and CDR2 is SQIVND in the germline V gene (reference sequence). The junction had 14 bases not matched to a gene; V was cut back by 7 bases and J by 4 bases. The CDR3 loop is CASTRDRRFWGTEAFF. Here the CDR3 DNA reads TGTGCCAGTACCCGGGACAGGAGGTTTTGGGGCACTGAAGCTTTCTTT. The entire variable domain, with the rest obtained from reference TRBV19 and TRBJ1-1, is as follows: DGGITQSPKYLFRKEGQNVTLSCEQNLNHDAMYWYRQDPGQGLRLIYYSQIVNDFQKGDIAEGYSVSREKKESFPLTVTSAQKNPTAFYLCASTRDRRFWGTEAFFGQGTRLTVV.

The chain carries TRBV7-9 and TRBJ1-2; 10 bases map to TRBD1. Germline CDR1 is SEHNR and CDR2 is FQNEAQ (reference sequence). Trimming removed 7 bases from V and 5 bases from J; junction bases left unmatched: 13. CDR3 length: 16 residues. CDR3: CASTSRDRGEMYGYTF. In DNA, the CDR3 is TGTGCCAGCACCTCCCGGGACAGGGGTGAAATGTATGGCTACACCTTC.

The rearrangement uses TRBV3-1 (or the pseudogene TRBV3-2) and TRBJ1-5; no clear D gene. This CDR3 comprises 14 residues. Germline lookup yields CDR1 LGHDT and CDR2 YNNKEL (reference sequence). Trimming pared 1 base from V and 3 bases from J, leaving 7 bases between. CDR3 protein: CASSQARVNQPQHF. CDR3 DNA sequence: TGTGCCAGCAGCCAAGCACGGGTCAATCAGCCCCAGCATTTT.